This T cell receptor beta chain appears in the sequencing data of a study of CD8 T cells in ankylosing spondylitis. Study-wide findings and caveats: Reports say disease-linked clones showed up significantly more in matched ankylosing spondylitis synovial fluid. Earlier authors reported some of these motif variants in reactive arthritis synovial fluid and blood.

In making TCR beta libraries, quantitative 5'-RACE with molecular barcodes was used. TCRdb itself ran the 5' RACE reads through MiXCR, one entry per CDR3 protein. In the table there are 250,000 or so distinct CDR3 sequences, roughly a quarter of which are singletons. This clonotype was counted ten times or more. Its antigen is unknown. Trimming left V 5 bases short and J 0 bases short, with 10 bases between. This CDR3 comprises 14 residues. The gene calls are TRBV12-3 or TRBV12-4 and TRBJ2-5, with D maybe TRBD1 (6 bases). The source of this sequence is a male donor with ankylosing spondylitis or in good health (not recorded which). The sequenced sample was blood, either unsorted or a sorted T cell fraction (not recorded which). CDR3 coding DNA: TGTGCCAGCAGTCCCGGGACAAACCAAGAGACCCAGTACTTC. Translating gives CASSPGTNQETQYF.